One and the same sample provided the 27 T cell receptor beta chains below, sequenced in a study of T cells in Graves' hyperthyroidism and ophthalmopathy. Amplified TCR beta CDR3 regions derived from RNA transcripts. When the TCR CDR3 underwent first-round RT-PCR, the HTBI primer set was used. TCRdb processed the multiplex PCR reads anew with MiXCR; each CDR3 protein has one entry. The sample lists 600,000 to 800,000 distinct CDR3 sequences, approximately 40% occurring once. Sequencing used blood. The receptors stem from a woman between 40 and 55 years old with Graves' hyperthyroidism.

The chain is built from TRBV7-2 and TRBJ1-1; 9 bases match TRBD1. Per germline, CDR1 SGHTA and CDR2 FQGNSA. Losses at the gene ends were 0 bases for V and 5 bases for J; bases not matched to a gene: 7. The CDR3 consists of 16 residues. CDR3 nucleotide sequence: TGTGCCAGCAGCTTAGCCCGGGGGACAGGGTCGACTGAAGCTTTCTTT. Its translation: CASSLARGTGSTEAFF.

This chain connects TRBV10-2 to TRBJ1-1; 11 nucleotides agree with TRBD1. V gave up 2 bases and J gave up 4 bases; unmatched junction bases: 3. The CDR3 loop spans 15 amino acids. Per germline, CDR1 WSHSY and CDR2 SAAADI. CDR3 sequence: CASSEIGTGGTEAFF. As DNA, the CDR3 is TGCGCCAGCAGTGAGATTGGGACAGGGGGCACTGAAGCTTTCTTT.

The genes are TRBV5-1 and TRBJ2-6; the D is unclear. This CDR3 has 16 residues. Deletions cut 5 bases from V and 2 bases from J, with 14 bases between. Looked up from germline, CDR1 is SGHRS and CDR2 is YFSETQ. The CDR3 region has the DNA TGCGCCAGCAGGAAGCCAACGACGCCTGGGGCCAACGTCCTGACTTTC. Protein sequence: CASRKPTTPGANVLTF.

The V call is TRBV5-1, the J call TRBJ1-1; D not certain. Germline CDR1 SGHRS, CDR2 YFSETQ. The CDR3 totals 12 residues. V was clipped by 10 bases and J by 1 base, with 11 bases between them. DNA for the CDR3: TGCGCCTGCGCGGGAGAGAACACTGAAGCTTTCTTT. Translated: CACAGENTEAFF.

This clonotype was seen at least ten times. The rearrangement uses TRBV20-1 and TRBJ1-2; tentative D call: TRBD1 (6 bases). Per the germline V gene, CDR1 is DFQATT and CDR2 is SNEGSKA (reference sequence). This CDR3 spans 14 amino acids. V lost 2 bases and J 3 bases, leaving 13 bases between the germline ends. CDR3 sequence reads: CSARRGDLDYGYTF. As DNA, the CDR3 is TGCAGTGCTAGAAGGGGGGATTTGGACTATGGCTACACCTTC.

The chain is built from TRBV11-3 and TRBJ1-2; D is uncertain. This CDR3 spans 14 amino acids. Germline CDR1 is SGHNT and CDR2 is YENEEA. Trimming removed 0 bases from V and 8 bases from J, with 13 bases in between. The CDR3 loop is CASSLDWMRRGYTF. The CDR3 region has the DNA TGTGCCAGCAGCTTAGATTGGATGAGGAGGGGCTACACCTTC.

This clonotype was counted only a few times. Mismatch with germline at one junction end may stem from a read error. This sequence joins TRBV6-5 and TRBJ1-1, with D uncertain. The CDR3 is 11 residues long. Per the germline V gene, CDR1 is MNHEY and CDR2 is SVGAGI. CDR3 region: CAISYSGEAFF. CDR3 nucleotides: TGTGCCATCAGTTACTCCGGTGAAGCTTTCTTT.

This clonotype has ten or more counts. The V and J genes are TRBV25-1 and TRBJ2-2; D is uncertain. The CDR3 is 13 residues long. Germline values: CDR1 MGHDK, CDR2 SYGVNS. Trimming stripped 5 bases from V and 6 bases from J, with 10 bases between. CDR3 residues: CASSQGGPGELFF. For the CDR3, the DNA is TGTGCCAGCAGTCAAGGCGGCCCCGGGGAGCTGTTTTTT.

This clonotype was seen just once. The CDR3 is CASSYGAVQETQYF. Written as DNA, the CDR3 is TGTGCCAGCAGTTACGGGGCAGTCCAAGAGACCCAGTACTTC. The chain links TRBV6-5 to TRBJ2-5; D might be TRBD1 (5 bases). V lost 2 bases to trimming and J lost 1 base, with 8 bases between them. CDR3 size: 14 residues. Per the germline V gene, CDR1 is MNHEY and CDR2 is SVGAGI.

This rearrangement joins TRBV2 to TRBJ2-7; tentatively, D is TRBD1 (5 bases). Germline values: CDR1 SNHLY, CDR2 FYNNEI. The CDR3 covers 13 residues. V gave up 8 bases and J gave up 5 bases, with 16 bases separating them. CDR3: CASVETQGHEQYF. The DNA for the CDR3 is TGTGCCAGCGTTGAAACGCAGGGCCACGAGCAGTACTTC.

This clonotype has ten or more counts. The genes are TRBV7-9 and TRBJ2-5; D may correspond to TRBD1 or TRBD2 (6 bases each). Germline CDR1 SEHNR, CDR2 FQNEAQ (reference sequence). V was pared by 5 bases and J by 1 base, with 14 bases between. This CDR3 has 15 residues. CDR3 in amino acids: CASSPRGGLQETQYF. The DNA for the CDR3 is TGTGCCAGCAGCCCAAGAGGGGGACTCCAAGAGACCCAGTACTTC.

V usage is TRBV29-1 and J usage is TRBJ2-7; the D is unclear. The CDR3 runs 12 residues. Germline-derived CDR1 and CDR2 are SQVTM and ANQGSEA. V was trimmed by 6 bases and J by 3 bases, leaving 12 bases between them. The CDR3 loop reads CSVPISDYEQYF. CDR3 nucleotide sequence: TGCAGCGTCCCGATATCGGACTACGAGCAGTACTTC.

The chain uses TRBV25-1 and TRBJ2-2; maybe TRBD2 (5 bases). The germline V gene encodes CDR1 MGHDK and CDR2 SYGVNS. There are 15 residues in the CDR3. V gave up 5 bases and J gave up 6 bases, with 16 bases separating them. CDR3 protein: CASSYPPYGAGELFF. DNA of the CDR3: TGTGCCAGCAGTTACCCGCCCTACGGGGCCGGGGAGCTGTTTTTT.

V usage is TRBV7-2 and J usage is TRBJ1-6; 8 bases are a match to TRBD1. V shed 5 bases and J 9 bases; nucleotides not matched to a gene: 6. The CDR3 loop spans 14 amino acids. CDR1 is SGHTA and CDR2 is FQGNSA in the germline V gene. CDR3 protein: CASSRVGQGSPLHF. The CDR3, as DNA: TGTGCCAGCAGCCGCGTAGGACAGGGTTCACCCCTCCACTTT.

Turning to this clonotype: The junction departs from germline at one end; a sequencing error may be responsible. The chain uses TRBV7-6 and TRBJ2-5; unclear D gene. CDR3 length: 14 residues. The germline V gene has CDR1 SGHVS and CDR2 FNYEAQ. The CDR3 loop reads CASSRLQTRETQYF. The CDR3 region has the DNA TGTGCTAGCAGCCGCTTACAGACCAGGGAGACCCAGTACTTC.

This clonotype was counted only a few times. The chain has TRBV7-9 and TRBJ2-2, with D unclear. The CDR3 has 14 residues. Germline lookup yields CDR1 SEHNR and CDR2 FQNEAQ (reference sequence). Between the trimmed V and J ends, which lost 2 bases and 1 base, there was a span of 5 bases. CDR3 amino acids: CASSLTWNTGELFF. CDR3 nucleotide sequence: TGTGCCAGCAGCTTAACTTGGAACACCGGGGAGCTGTTTTTT.

This clonotype was counted at least ten times. The chain joins TRBV9 to TRBJ2-2; D unresolved. Trimming shortened V by 2 bases and J by 1 base, and 15 bases separated the two germline ends. The CDR3 covers 17 residues. Germline loops: CDR1 SGDLS, CDR2 YYNGEE. CDR3: CASSVRSRFLNTGELFF. DNA of the CDR3: TGTGCCAGCAGCGTTCGTAGCCGGTTCCTGAACACCGGGGAGCTGTTTTTT. The full variable domain, rest sourced from reference TRBV9 and TRBJ2-2, is DSGVTQTPKHLITATGQRVTLRCSPRSGDLSVYWYQQSLDQGLQFLIQYYNGEERAKGNILERFSAQQFPDLHSELNLSSLELGDSALYFCASSVRSRFLNTGELFFGEGSRLTVL.

This clonotype was seen ten or more times. The CDR3 sequence: CSARYYQGYTEAFF. In DNA form, the CDR3 reads TGCAGTGCTAGGTATTATCAGGGCTACACTGAAGCTTTCTTT. This chain links TRBV20-1 with TRBJ1-1; tentative D call: TRBD1 (5 bases). The length of the CDR3 is 14 residues. The V gene's germline CDR1 is DFQATT and CDR2 SNEGSKA (reference sequence). The V and J ends lost 3 bases and 3 bases respectively, with 14 bases between them.

Comments on this clonotype: This may arise from a read error, as a much more abundant clone is one base away. The V and J genes are TRBV7-2 and TRBJ2-5, with 7 positions matching TRBD2. There are 15 residues in the CDR3. Germline lookup yields CDR1 SGHTA and CDR2 FQGNSA. Trimming took 4 bases from V and 2 from J; bases not matched to a gene: 7. The CDR3 here is CTSSSRRESQETQYF. CDR3 in DNA: TGTACCAGCAGCTCAAGGCGGGAGAGTCAAGAGACCCAGTACTTC.

Here the CDR3 reads CASSGGHTPNSPLHF. The CDR3 coding sequence is TGTGCCAGCAGTGGCGGACATACCCCTAACTCACCCCTCCACTTT. The genes are TRBV2 and TRBJ1-6; tentative D call: TRBD1 (5 bases). The germline V gene encodes CDR1 SNHLY and CDR2 FYNNEI. The CDR3 contains 15 residues. The V end lost 4 bases, the J end lost 10 bases, and 17 bases lay between the germline ends.

This clonotype has at least ten counts. This chain links TRBV9 with TRBJ1-5; D uncertain. Trimming pared 3 bases from V and 4 bases from J, leaving 11 bases between. Looked up from germline, CDR1 is SGDLS and CDR2 is YYNGEE. This CDR3 spans 14 amino acids. The CDR3 loop reads CASSAEVPNQPQHF. The CDR3 DNA reads TGTGCCAGCAGCGCGGAGGTGCCTAATCAGCCCCAGCATTTT.

This clonotype was recorded many times. The CDR3 spells CASSLDGGGTSYEQYF. As DNA, the CDR3 is TGTGCCAGCAGCTTAGACGGAGGGGGGACCTCCTACGAGCAGTACTTC. The chain has TRBV7-2 and TRBJ2-7; tentatively, D is TRBD1 or TRBD2 (6 bases each). The CDR3 covers 16 residues. From germline, CDR1 is SGHTA and CDR2 FQGNSA. V lost 1 base, J lost 0 bases, and 13 bases lay in between.

The genes are TRBV7-9 and TRBJ2-7; 8 nucleotides match TRBD2. This CDR3 has 15 residues. Germline CDR1 reads SEHNR; CDR2 reads FQNEAQ (reference sequence). Trimming at V came to 3 bases and at J to 10 bases, leaving 14 bases not matched to a gene. CDR3 sequence: CASSLAGGGADDQYF. CDR3 sequence (DNA): TGTGCCAGCAGCTTGGCCGGGGGGGGCGCGGATGATCAGTACTTC.

In its sample, this clonotype was seen many times. The rearrangement joins TRBV20-1 to TRBJ2-7; TRBD1 aligns across 9 bases. The germline gives CDR1 DFQATT, CDR2 SNEGSKA (reference sequence). CDR3 length equals 13 residues. With 4 bases clipped from V and 5 bases from J, the junction kept 6 bases outside the gene matches. The CDR3 region is CSATDRGVHEQYF. The CDR3 DNA sequence: TGCAGTGCTACGGACAGGGGAGTCCACGAGCAGTACTTC.

Ten or more counts support this clonotype. The chain joins TRBV28 to TRBJ2-5; the match to TRBD1 covers 8 bases. V gave up 3 bases and J gave up 2 bases; unmatched junction bases: 2. Germline assignment: CDR1 MDHEN and CDR2 SYDVKM. This CDR3 spans 14 amino acids. CDR3 residues: CASSLTGAQETQYF. CDR3 nucleotides: TGTGCCAGCAGTTTGACAGGGGCGCAAGAGACCCAGTACTTC. Looking up the rest from reference TRBV28 and TRBJ2-5 gives the full variable domain: DVKVTQSSRYLVKRTGEKVFLECVQDMDHENMFWYRQDPGLGLRLIYFSYDVKMKEKGDIPEGYSVSREKKERFSLILESASTNQTSMYLCASSLTGAQETQYFGPGTRLLVL.

This clonotype was seen a few times. V gene TRBV19 combines with J gene TRBJ2-7; no clear D gene. CDR3 length equals 16 residues. V lost 5 bases to trimming and J lost 2 bases, with 19 bases between them. Germline-derived CDR1 and CDR2 are LNHDA and SQIVND (reference sequence). The CDR3, as DNA: TGTGCCAGTAGTTTACACCTGAGGACGGGTACCTACGAGCAGTACTTC. Protein sequence: CASSLHLRTGTYEQYF.

This clonotype was counted only a few times. CDR3 sequence reads: CASSEARRSPLHF. CDR3 nucleotides: TGTGCCAGCAGTGAAGCTAGACGTTCACCCCTCCACTTT. This rearrangement joins TRBV6-1 to TRBJ1-6, with D unresolved. From germline, CDR1 is MNHNS and CDR2 SASEGT. This CDR3 region has 13 residues. Trimming removed 0 bases at V and 9 bases at J, with 6 bases between.